Each of the 17 T cell receptor beta chains below was sequenced from the same sample in a study of vaccination and CD4 T cells after COVID-19. With the Oncomine TCR Beta short-read assay, DNA from cultured CD4+ T cells was sequenced. Each CDR3 protein gets one entry after TCRdb re-called the PCR reads with MiXCR. The sample holds 13,000 to 15,000 distinct CDR3 sequences, about 48% seen once. Treatment of the sample: roughly ten-day PBMC culture with coronavirus spike peptide pools or control peptides (ViraFEST assay). For these TCRs, the target antigens are not known. The sequencing here drew on CD4+ T cells from blood, cultured in vitro, taken before SARS-CoV-2 vaccination. These receptors were obtained from a human donor who had recovered from COVID-19.

The chain joins TRBV6-5 to TRBJ2-7; D is perhaps TRBD2 (6 bases). In germline, CDR1 is MNHEY, CDR2 SVGAGI. The length of the CDR3 is 16 residues. With 0 bases removed from V and 4 bases from J, the gap between germline ends came to 16 bases. The CDR3 region is CASSYSMRESVYEQYF. CDR3 in DNA: TGTGCCAGCAGTTACTCGATGCGGGAATCGGTTTACGAGCAGTACTTC.

The V call is TRBV20-1, the J call TRBJ2-5, with D possibly matching TRBD1 (5 bases). The ends were cut back, 2 bases at V and 4 bases at J, with 14 bases in the middle. CDR1 is DFQATT, CDR2 SNEGSKA, per germline (reference sequence). The CDR3 spans 14 residues. This chain's CDR3 is CSARFKGIGETQYF. The DNA of the CDR3 is TGCAGTGCTAGATTTAAGGGGATCGGAGAGACCCAGTACTTC.

This chain connects TRBV20-1 to TRBJ1-1; 12 positions agree with TRBD1. This CDR3 region has 18 residues. CDR1 DFQATT and CDR2 SNEGSKA come from the germline V gene (reference sequence). The ends lost 0 bases at V and 0 bases at J; junction bases unmatched: 8. The CDR3 here is CSARDGGTGGWVNTEAFF. Written as DNA, the CDR3 is TGCAGTGCTAGAGATGGTGGGACAGGGGGCTGGGTGAACACTGAAGCTTTCTTT.

The table lists this clonotype with a few counts. The chain couples TRBV20-1 to TRBJ2-3; possibly TRBD2 for D (6 bases). Deletions cut 6 bases from V and 2 bases from J, with 15 bases between. In germline, CDR1 is DFQATT, CDR2 SNEGSKA (reference sequence). The CDR3 length is 14 residues. The CDR3 loop is CSARVAGNTDTQYF. DNA for the CDR3: TGCAGTGCCCGGGTCGCGGGGAACACAGATACGCAGTATTTT.

V and J are TRBV7-2 and TRBJ2-7; D call uncertain. The CDR3 length is 12 residues. The V gene's germline CDR1 is SGHTA and CDR2 FQGNSA. The V end was cut by 4 bases, the J end by 3 bases, with 7 bases between. In nucleotides, the CDR3 is TGTGCCAGCAGCTCACAGATCTACGAGCAGTACTTC. Amino acid sequence: CASSSQIYEQYF.

The chain recombines TRBV20-1 with TRBJ2-1; 15 bases agree with TRBD2. This CDR3 contains 17 residues. Germline V gene data show CDR1 as DFQATT and CDR2 as SNEGSKA (reference sequence). V lost 3 bases, J lost 3 bases, and 6 bases stayed unmatched. The CDR3 spells CSARYGTSGRHYNEQFF. The CDR3, as DNA: TGCAGTGCTAGGTACGGGACTAGCGGGAGGCACTACAATGAGCAGTTCTTC.

This clonotype has a handful of counts. The chain recombines TRBV20-1 with TRBJ1-1, with D possibly TRBD1 on 5 matching bases. The germline V gene has CDR1 DFQATT and CDR2 SNEGSKA (reference sequence). V was clipped by 6 bases and J by 3 bases, with 20 bases between them. This CDR3 comprises 15 residues. The CDR3 protein is CSAIPRGRIYTEAFF. The CDR3 bases are TGCAGTGCAATCCCTCGGGGCAGAATATACACTGAAGCTTTCTTT.

V gene TRBV7-9 combines with J gene TRBJ1-3; maybe TRBD1 (6 bases). The CDR3 spans 16 residues. Germline CDR1 and CDR2: SEHNR and FQNEAQ (reference sequence). The V and J ends lost 6 bases and 0 bases respectively, with 15 bases between them. The CDR3 here is CASSSPRGASGNTIYF. The CDR3 nucleotides are TGTGCCAGCAGTTCACCTCGGGGGGCCTCTGGAAACACCATATATTTT.

The chain joins TRBV25-1 to TRBJ2-1; D gene unclear. Trimming took off 5 bases at V and 0 bases at J, with 8 bases between the two ends. CDR1 MGHDK and CDR2 SYGVNS come from the germline V gene. The CDR3 length is 14 residues. The CDR3 loop is CASSRGSSYNEQFF. The CDR3 coding sequence is TGTGCCAGCAGTCGCGGAAGCTCCTACAATGAGCAGTTCTTC.

The chain carries TRBV19 and TRBJ1-5, with D unclear. The germline CDR1 and CDR2 sequences are LNHDA and SQIVND (reference sequence). V was shortened by 7 bases and J by 0 bases, with 7 bases between the two germline ends. The CDR3 totals 13 residues. For the CDR3, the DNA is TGTGCCAGTACCGGGGATAGCAATCAGCCCCAGCATTTT. This gives the protein CASTGDSNQPQHF.

CDR3 sequence (DNA): TGTGCCAGCAGCTTTCGTCCCTCTGACTATGGCTACACCTTC. Its translation is CASSFRPSDYGYTF. This chain connects TRBV5-5 to TRBJ1-2; D is undetermined. CDR1 is SGHKS and CDR2 is YYEKEE in the germline V gene (reference sequence). Trimming left V 2 bases short and J 3 bases short, with 11 bases between. This CDR3 is 14 amino acids long.

The V and J genes are TRBV6-5 and TRBJ2-5, with no clear D. The CDR3 has 14 residues. Trimming removed 0 bases at V and 4 bases at J, with 9 bases between. Germline V CDR1 and CDR2: MNHEY, SVGAGI. The CDR3 reads CASSYSPWGETQYF. In DNA form, the CDR3 reads TGTGCCAGCAGTTACTCGCCGTGGGGAGAGACCCAGTACTTC.

The J gene is TRBJ2-3, the V gene TRBV6-1; tentatively, D is TRBD1 (6 bases). Germline CDR1 is MNHNS and CDR2 is SASEGT. This CDR3 comprises 14 residues. V gave up 6 bases and J gave up 0 bases, with 10 bases separating them. CDR3 residues: CASRGGISTDTQYF. As DNA, the CDR3 is TGTGCCAGCAGAGGGGGTATTAGCACAGATACGCAGTATTTT.

This clonotype has a handful of counts. This chain uses TRBV6-1 with TRBJ2-1, with 7 bases that match TRBD1. Trimming took 6 bases from V and 0 from J; bases not matched to a gene: 5. The CDR3 runs to 15 residues. Germline-derived CDR1 and CDR2 are MNHNS and SASEGT. The CDR3 sequence is CASSGQADSYNEQFF. CDR3 sequence (DNA): TGTGCCAGCAGCGGACAGGCCGACTCCTACAATGAGCAGTTCTTC.

This chain's CDR3 is CSAFASGVYNEQFF. The DNA of the CDR3 is TGCAGTGCGTTTGCTAGCGGAGTTTACAATGAGCAGTTCTTC. This chain joins TRBV20-1 and TRBJ2-1; the match to TRBD2 covers 7 bases. Trimming at V came to 6 bases and at J to 4 bases, leaving 9 bases not matched to a gene. Germline CDR1 and CDR2: DFQATT and SNEGSKA (reference sequence). The CDR3 is 14 residues long.

CDR3 nucleotides: TGTGCCATCACCCCGGGACTAGCGGTCAACACCGGGGAGCTGTTTTTT. This codes for CAITPGLAVNTGELFF. The rearrangement links TRBV10-3 to TRBJ2-2, with 11 bases matching TRBD2. Germline CDR1 reads ENHRY; CDR2 reads SYGVKD. The V gene end was trimmed by 7 bases and the J gene end by 2 bases; junction bases not matched to a gene: 6. The CDR3 sequence is 16 residues long.

This clonotype has only a few counts. The chain joins TRBV20-1 to TRBJ1-2; TRBD1 might be the D (5 bases). This CDR3 is built from 16 residues. V lost 3 bases and J 0 bases, leaving 17 bases between the germline ends. Germline CDR1 and CDR2: DFQATT and SNEGSKA (reference sequence). The CDR3 region has the DNA TGCAGTGCTAGGCTAACTACAGGACTGCCTAACTATGGCTACACCTTC. Amino acids: CSARLTTGLPNYGYTF.